Presented here are 8 T cell receptor beta chains from one specimen sequenced in a study of shared clonotypes between healthy human individuals. TCRdb's copy holds only in-frame clones and misses some; the assay was immunoSEQ multiplex PCR. In the table there are fewer than 2.5 million clones, approximately 93% of which are singletons. Material for sequencing was naive CD4+ T cells from PBMCs. Subset in this sample: CD45RA+ positively selected. The receptors were gathered from a man aged 18 to 29 in good health. Some clones in this sample may be carry-over from other donors' samples.

The chain has TRBV4-2 and TRBJ2-2; D is tentatively TRBD1 or TRBD2 (5 bases each). Per germline, CDR1 LGHNA and CDR2 YNFKEQ. V was shortened by 4 bases and J by 4 bases, with 16 bases between the two germline ends. This CDR3 comprises 16 residues. CDR3: CASSLTGTLGTGELFF. The CDR3 coding sequence is TGTGCCAGCAGCCTCACCGGGACCCTTGGCACCGGGGAGCTGTTTTTT.

The rearrangement uses TRBV28 and TRBJ1-5; a possible D gene is TRBD1 (5 bases). Per germline, CDR1 MDHEN and CDR2 SYDVKM. This CDR3 is 16 amino acids long. Trimming took 5 bases from V and 6 from J, leaving 20 bases between them. The CDR3 nucleotides are TGTGCCAGCAGTCCACCGCGGTGGCGGGGGGGTCAGCCCCAGCATTTT. Translated: CASSPPRWRGGQPQHF.

This chain links TRBV27 with TRBJ2-5, with D possibly TRBD1 on 6 matching bases. The CDR3 has 17 residues. Germline CDR1 MNHEY, CDR2 SMNVEV (reference sequence). Trimming cost V 5 bases and J 5 bases, with 24 bases left between them. The CDR3: CASSPLGRQAVGETQYF. The CDR3 nucleotides read TGTGCCAGCAGTCCCCTCGGAAGACAGGCAGTCGGGGAGACCCAGTACTTC.

A note on this clone: Distinct nucleotide sequences in the sample also encode this CDR3. The chain recombines TRBV19 with TRBJ2-7; the match to TRBD2 covers 9 bases. Germline V lookup: CDR1 LNHDA, CDR2 SQIVND (reference sequence). CDR3 length equals 14 residues. V lost 4 bases to trimming and J lost 4 bases; unmatched junction nucleotides: 5. CDR3 coding DNA: TGTGCCAGTAGTAGGGCGGGAGGGCCTTACGAGCAGTACTTC. The encoded protein is CASSRAGGPYEQYF.

V is TRBV11-2 and J is TRBJ2-2; no reliable D call. CDR1 is SGHAT and CDR2 is FQNNGV in the germline V gene. V was trimmed by 5 bases and J by 8 bases, leaving 15 bases between them. The CDR3 totals 14 residues. The DNA of the CDR3 is TGTGCCAGCAGCCAGGTCCGGAGATTGGGGGAGCTGTTTTTT. This encodes CASSQVRRLGELFF.

Only one count was recorded for this clone. V is TRBV25-1 and J is TRBJ1-6; D gene uncertain. The CDR3 runs 18 residues. Germline V CDR1 and CDR2: MGHDK, SYGVNS. Trimming cost V 1 base and J 6 bases, with 19 bases left between them. The CDR3 protein is CASSESRGGRVANSPLHF. The CDR3 DNA reads as TGTGCCAGCAGTGAATCCCGGGGTGGTCGAGTGGCTAATTCACCCCTCCACTTT.

In the case of this clone: Other DNA sequences in this specimen translate into the identical CDR3. In DNA, the CDR3 is TGTGCCAGTAAGACTAGCGGGAACACCGGGGAGCTGTTTTTT. Translation gives CASKTSGNTGELFF. The chain recombines TRBV19 with TRBJ2-2, with 9 bases identical to TRBD2. J was trimmed by 1 base and V by 7 bases; bases with no gene match: 1. Germline V gene lookup returns CDR1 LNHDA and CDR2 SQIVND (reference sequence). This CDR3 has 14 amino acids.

The V gene is TRBV7-3, the J gene TRBJ1-2, with TRBD1 as a possible D gene (5 bases). The germline V gene encodes CDR1 SGHTA and CDR2 FQGTGA. The V end was cut by 5 bases, the J end by 4 bases, with 8 bases between. The length of the CDR3 is 12 residues. The CDR3, as DNA: TGTGCCAGCAGCCCGGGGCCCTATGGCTACACCTTC. It is translated as CASSPGPYGYTF. Full variable domain (rest looked up from reference TRBV7-3 and TRBJ1-2): GAGVSQTPSNKVTEKGKYVELRCDPISGHTALYWYRQSLGQGPEFLIYFQGTGAADDSGLPNDRFFAVRPEGSVSTLKIQRTERGDSAVYLCASSPGPYGYTFGSGTRLTVV.